A selection of T cell receptor beta chains follows, all from one sample in a study of blood T cell repertoires in COVID-19. Clones were read by immunoSEQ multiplex PCR, and TCRdb kept only the in-frame ones, dropping some. The sample contains 100,000 or so clones, just over 90% of which appear only once. Input material: peripheral blood. These receptor sequences come from a man aged 60 to 69 with acute or convalescent COVID-19. CDR3s include the opening cysteine and the closing phenylalanine or tryptophan. Fields, in order: D gene, clone size, V gene, J gene, CDR3 protein, CDR3 DNA. D genes are given only for firm matches. Clone size, where shown, is once, few, many, or a class for clones that have expanded.

D: TRBD2
size: once
V: TRBV20-1
J: TRBJ2-1
CDR3: CSASEGLAGPYNEQFF
DNA: TGCAGTGCTAGTGAGGGACTAGCGGGCCCTTACAATGAGCAGTTCTTC

D: .
size: .
V: TRBV6-6
J: TRBJ1-1
CDR3: CASSYSPDWAGVSAFF
DNA: TGTGCCAGCAGTTACTCACCGGACTGGGCGGGGGTTTCAGCTTTCTTT

D: TRBD1
size: .
V: TRBV7-9
J: TRBJ2-3
CDR3: CASSMGQSSTDTQYF
DNA: TGTGCCAGCAGCATGGGACAGAGTAGCACAGATACGCAGTATTTT

D: TRBD1
size: .
V: TRBV15
J: TRBJ1-5
CDR3: CATSNPQGHPRPGQHF
DNA: TGTGCCACCAGCAACCCACAGGGGCACCCCAGGCCCGGACAGCATTTT

D: TRBD1
size: few
V: TRBV19
J: TRBJ1-2
CDR3: CASSRDRNYGYTF
DNA: TGTGCCAGTAGTAGGGACAGAAACTATGGCTACACCTTC

D: .
size: .
V: TRBV6-2/TRBV6-3
J: TRBJ1-1
CDR3: CASSGQRWTEAFF
DNA: TGTGCCAGCAGTGGACAACGTTGGACTGAAGCTTTCTTT

D: .
size: .
V: TRBV18
J: TRBJ1-1
CDR3: CASSPPRQMNTEAFF
DNA: TGTGCCAGCTCACCGCCCAGGCAGATGAACACTGAAGCTTTCTTT

D: .
size: .
V: TRBV11-2
J: TRBJ2-3
CDR3: CASSPGLVGGTDTQYF
DNA: TGTGCCAGCAGCCCTGGACTGGTCGGGGGCACAGATACGCAGTATTTT

D: .
size: .
V: TRBV30
J: TRBJ1-1
CDR3: CAWSVSAGSTEAFF
DNA: TGTGCCTGGAGTGTCTCGGCGGGTTCCACTGAAGCTTTCTTT

D: TRBD2
size: once
V: TRBV7-3
J: TRBJ2-1
CDR3: CASSWIAGGLNEQFF
DNA: TGTGCCAGCAGCTGGATAGCGGGAGGGCTCAATGAGCAGTTCTTC

D: TRBD1
size: .
V: TRBV6-5
J: TRBJ1-1
CDR3: CASGGGAEAFF
DNA: TGTGCCTCCGGAGGGGGCGCTGAAGCTTTCTTT

D: TRBD1
size: .
V: TRBV29-1
J: TRBJ1-4
CDR3: CSVGTGDNEKLFF
DNA: TGCAGCGTTGGGACAGGGGATAATGAAAAACTGTTTTTT

D: .
size: .
V: TRBV6-1
J: TRBJ1-4
CDR3: CASSEVMGAGNEKLFF
DNA: TGTGCCAGCAGTGAAGTTATGGGGGCAGGTAATGAAAAACTGTTTTTT

D: TRBD1
size: .
V: TRBV2
J: TRBJ2-1
CDR3: CASSVKGTGNEQFF
DNA: TGTGCCAGCAGTGTGAAAGGGACAGGGAATGAGCAGTTCTTC

D: TRBD1
size: .
V: TRBV9
J: TRBJ1-1
CDR3: CASSVTGTGITEAFF
DNA: TGTGCCAGCAGCGTAACCGGGACAGGGATCACTGAAGCTTTCTTT

D: TRBD1
size: few
V: TRBV10-3
J: TRBJ2-6
CDR3: CATGQGTGANVLTF
DNA: TGTGCCACCGGACAGGGGACTGGGGCCAACGTCCTGACTTTC

D: TRBD1
size: .
V: TRBV5-1
J: TRBJ1-6
CDR3: CASSAGQGNSPLHF
DNA: TGCGCCAGCAGCGCGGGACAGGGGAATTCACCCCTCCACTTT

D: .
size: .
V: TRBV9
J: TRBJ2-7
CDR3: CASSPGRGSSYEQYF
DNA: TGTGCCAGCAGCCCTGGGAGGGGGAGTTCCTACGAGCAGTACTTC

D: TRBD2
size: .
V: TRBV10-3
J: TRBJ2-3
CDR3: CACGTSDADTQYF
DNA: TGTGCCTGCGGGACTAGCGACGCAGATACGCAGTATTTT

D: TRBD1
size: .
V: TRBV2
J: TRBJ2-2
CDR3: CASRAGQGYNTGELFF
DNA: TGTGCCAGCAGGGCCGGACAGGGATATAACACCGGGGAGCTGTTTTTT

D: .
size: .
V: TRBV7-8
J: TRBJ2-7
CDR3: CASSFAGNNQQYF
DNA: TGTGCCAGCAGCTTTGCCGGGAATAACCAGCAGTACTTC

D: TRBD1
size: .
V: TRBV6-5
J: TRBJ1-1
CDR3: CASSYTGGAAEAFF
DNA: TGTGCCAGCAGTTACACAGGGGGCGCGGCTGAAGCTTTCTTT

D: .
size: .
V: TRBV28
J: TRBJ1-2
CDR3: CASSHPRGGTYGYTF
DNA: TGTGCCAGCAGTCACCCCCGGGGAGGAACCTATGGCTACACCTTC

D: TRBD2
size: .
V: TRBV2
J: TRBJ2-1
CDR3: CASEKLAGTNEQFF
DNA: TGTGCCAGCGAGAAACTAGCGGGGACGAATGAGCAGTTCTTC

D: .
size: .
V: TRBV21-1
J: TRBJ2-2
CDR3: CASSKGANTGELFF
DNA: TGTGCCAGCAGCAAAGGGGCGAATACCGGGGAGCTGTTTTTT

D: TRBD1
size: once
V: TRBV7-7
J: TRBJ2-1
CDR3: CASSLGQGMGNEQFF
DNA: TGTGCTAGCAGCCTGGGACAGGGGATGGGCAATGAGCAGTTCTTC

D: .
size: .
V: TRBV20-1
J: TRBJ1-2
CDR3: CSASRTPGDYYGYTF
DNA: TGCAGTGCTAGTCGAACCCCCGGAGACTACTATGGCTACACCTTC

D: .
size: .
V: TRBV27
J: TRBJ1-1
CDR3: CASSLLGGEAFF
DNA: TGTGCCAGCAGTTTATTGGGGGGTGAAGCTTTCTTT

D: TRBD1
size: .
V: TRBV27
J: TRBJ2-5
CDR3: CASSKYGQGETQYF
DNA: TGTGCCAGCAGTAAATATGGACAGGGAGAGACCCAGTACTTC

D: .
size: .
V: TRBV3-1/TRBV3-2
J: TRBJ1-2
CDR3: CASSSDYGYTF
DNA: TGTGCCAGCAGCTCCGACTATGGCTACACCTTC

D: TRBD2
size: .
V: TRBV5-4
J: TRBJ2-1
CDR3: CASSSPTSASSSYNEQFF
DNA: TGTGCCAGCAGCTCCCCAACTAGCGCCAGCAGCTCCTACAATGAGCAGTTCTTC

D: .
size: .
V: TRBV29-1
J: TRBJ2-2
CDR3: CSVDGRANTGELFF
DNA: TGCAGCGTTGATGGCAGGGCGAACACCGGGGAGCTGTTTTTT

D: .
size: few
V: TRBV18
J: TRBJ1-6
CDR3: CATSSQGSSYNSPLHF
DNA: TGTGCCACCTCTTCTCAGGGTAGCTCCTATAATTCACCCCTCCACTTT

D: TRBD1
size: .
V: TRBV19
J: TRBJ2-2
CDR3: CGGQDLNTGELFF
DNA: TGTGGGGGACAGGATCTCAACACCGGGGAGCTGTTTTTT

D: TRBD1
size: .
V: TRBV5-1
J: TRBJ1-2
CDR3: CASSFQRQGGGGYTF
DNA: TGCGCCAGCAGCTTTCAGCGACAGGGAGGAGGGGGCTACACCTTC

D: .
size: .
V: TRBV5-1
J: TRBJ1-1
CDR3: CASSLEGTEAFF
DNA: TGCGCCAGCAGCCTGGAGGGGACAGAAGCTTTCTTT

D: .
size: .
V: TRBV5-1
J: TRBJ1-3
CDR3: CASSLMFEGSGSSGNTIYF
DNA: TGCGCCAGCAGCTTGATGTTCGAGGGTTCGGGGAGCTCTGGAAACACCATATATTTT

D: TRBD1
size: few
V: TRBV29-1
J: TRBJ2-7
CDR3: CSVEGDRVFGEQYF
DNA: TGCAGCGTTGAAGGCGACAGGGTCTTCGGCGAGCAGTACTTC

D: .
size: .
V: TRBV3-1/TRBV3-2
J: TRBJ1-6
CDR3: CASSQGSRNSPLHF
DNA: TGTGCCAGCAGCCAAGGGTCGCGTAATTCACCCCTCCACTTT

D: .
size: .
V: TRBV27
J: TRBJ2-7
CDR3: CASSLEGRMEYF
DNA: TGTGCCAGCAGTTTAGAGGGTAGGATGGAGTACTTC